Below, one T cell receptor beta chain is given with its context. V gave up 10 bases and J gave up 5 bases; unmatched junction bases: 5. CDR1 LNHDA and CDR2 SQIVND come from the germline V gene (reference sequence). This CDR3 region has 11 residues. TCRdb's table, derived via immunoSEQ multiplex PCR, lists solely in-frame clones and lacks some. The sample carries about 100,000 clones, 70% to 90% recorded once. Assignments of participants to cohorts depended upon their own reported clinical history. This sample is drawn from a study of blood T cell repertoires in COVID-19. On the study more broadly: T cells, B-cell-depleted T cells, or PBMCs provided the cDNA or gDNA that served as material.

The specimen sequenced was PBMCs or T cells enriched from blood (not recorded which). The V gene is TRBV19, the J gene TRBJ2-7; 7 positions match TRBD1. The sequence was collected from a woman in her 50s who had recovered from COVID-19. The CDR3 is CANTTGNEQYF. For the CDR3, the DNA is TGTGCCAACACGACAGGGAACGAGCAGTACTTC.